Shown below are 9 T cell receptor beta chains from a single sample sequenced in a study of blood T cell repertoires in COVID-19. Libraries were prepared by immunoSEQ multiplex PCR; TCRdb keeps only in-frame clonotypes and omits some of them. The sample contains 200,000 to 300,000 clones, around 90% of which appear only once. Sequenced input: peripheral blood. These receptors were collected from a man younger than 40 with COVID-19, enrolled during active disease.

This clone was detected only once. The rearrangement links TRBV7-3 to TRBJ2-3, with TRBD2 identical over 8 bases. J was trimmed by 3 bases and V by 6 bases; bases with no gene match: 8. CDR1 SGHTA and CDR2 FQGTGA come from the germline V gene. The CDR3 totals 15 residues. The DNA of the CDR3 is TGTGCCAGCAGTCAAGGGACTAGTGAAACAGATACGCAGTATTTT. It yields the protein CASSQGTSETDTQYF.

The rearrangement joins TRBV7-3 to TRBJ2-3, with a weak D call TRBD2 (5 bases). With 5 bases removed from V and 1 base from J, the gap between germline ends came to 7 bases. From germline, CDR1 is SGHTA and CDR2 FQGTGA. The CDR3 covers 13 residues. CDR3 loop: CASSAGRTDTQYF. The CDR3 DNA sequence: TGTGCCAGCAGCGCGGGCCGCACAGATACGCAGTATTTT.

The chain carries TRBV6-5 and TRBJ2-1, with a possible D match to TRBD1 (6 bases). V was trimmed by 2 bases and J by 7 bases, leaving 18 bases between them. This CDR3 contains 16 residues. Germline V gene sequence: CDR1 MNHEY, CDR2 SVGAGI. The CDR3 DNA reads TGTGCCAGCAGTTACAGACAGGATATCGTGGGGAATGAGCAGTTCTTC. This encodes CASSYRQDIVGNEQFF.

The genes are TRBV5-6 and TRBJ2-7; maybe TRBD1 (6 bases). Germline V gene data show CDR1 as SGHDT and CDR2 as YYEEEE. Trimming cost V 0 bases and J 3 bases, with 19 bases left between them. This CDR3 region has 17 residues. The DNA of the CDR3 is TGTGCCAGCAGCTTGGCCAGATCAGGGACAAGAGGCTACGAGCAGTACTTC. Translation gives CASSLARSGTRGYEQYF.

The V gene is TRBV6-5, the J gene TRBJ2-3; D is possibly TRBD2 (7 bases). The CDR3 is 15 residues long. The germline gives CDR1 MNHEY, CDR2 SVGAGI. V gave up 3 bases and J gave up 1 base, with 11 bases separating them. This chain's CDR3 is CASSYAGAGTDTQYF. DNA of the CDR3: TGTGCCAGCAGTTATGCGGGGGCGGGCACAGATACGCAGTATTTT.

As to this clone: Other DNA sequences within the sample encode an identical CDR3. The gene calls are TRBV5-6 and TRBJ2-5; D is ambiguous. The CDR3 has 12 amino acids. In germline, CDR1 is SGHDT, CDR2 YYEEEE. V was clipped by 0 bases and J by 5 bases, with 5 bases between them. This chain's CDR3 is CASSLAGETQYF. In nucleotides, the CDR3 is TGTGCCAGCAGCTTGGCCGGTGAGACCCAGTACTTC.

The chain recombines TRBV5-1 with TRBJ1-3, with D perhaps TRBD1 (6 bases). The V gene's germline CDR1 is SGHRS and CDR2 YFSETQ. This CDR3 contains 16 residues. With 0 bases removed from V and 4 bases from J, the gap between germline ends came to 14 bases. The CDR3 sequence is CASSLVTGRGGNTIYF. The CDR3 nucleotides read TGCGCCAGCAGCTTGGTAACAGGGCGCGGCGGAAACACCATATATTTT. Full variable domain (missing parts from reference TRBV5-1 and TRBJ1-3): KAGVTQTPRYLIKTRGQQVTLSCSPISGHRSVSWYQQTPGQGLQFLFEYFSETQRNKGNFPGRFSGRQFSNSRSEMNVSTLELGDSALYLCASSLVTGRGGNTIYFGEGSWLTVV.

This clone was seen a single time. The gene calls are TRBV5-1 and TRBJ2-1, with a weak D call TRBD2 (6 bases). Per the germline V gene, CDR1 is SGHRS and CDR2 is YFSETQ. This CDR3 spans 15 amino acids. The V gene lost 2 bases and the J gene lost 6 bases, with 15 bases spanning the gap. The CDR3 here is CASSLGEEERNEQFF. CDR3 coding DNA: TGCGCCAGCAGCTTAGGGGAGGAGGAACGCAATGAGCAGTTCTTC.

The chain joins TRBV5-5 to TRBJ1-2, with unresolved D. Germline CDR1 and CDR2: SGHKS and YYEKEE (reference sequence). Trimming removed 1 base at V and 4 bases at J, with 14 bases between. This CDR3 spans 15 amino acids. CDR3 in amino acids: CASSLSAVGSYGYTF. The DNA of the CDR3 is TGTGCCAGCAGCTTGTCGGCTGTAGGGAGCTATGGCTACACCTTC.